This is a list of T cell receptor beta chains from one sample in a study of regulatory T cells in long-lasting Graves disease. TCRdb processed the multiplex PCR reads anew with MiXCR; each CDR3 protein has one entry. The table lists around 400,000 distinct CDR3 sequences, 23% of them singletons. The sequenced sample was peripheral blood mononuclear cells (PBMCs), obtained when the disease was refractory, from a patient treated with antithyroid drugs. These receptors were obtained from a female donor with Graves disease. Both conserved end residues are part of each CDR3. A D gene is named only where the DNA matches it firmly. Size tells how often a clone was seen (once, few, many) or the class of an expanded clone, and some rows leave it out.

V: TRBV29-1
J: TRBJ1-1
size: -
D: TRBD1
CDR3: CSATGGGEYTEAFF
DNA: TGCAGCGCCACAGGGGGCGGAGAGTACACTGAAGCTTTCTTT

V: TRBV6-5
J: TRBJ1-1
size: few
D: -
CDR3: CASSYYTGGNTEAFF
DNA: TGTGCCAGCAGTTACTATACCGGCGGTAACACTGAAGCTTTCTTT

V: TRBV19
J: TRBJ2-2
size: -
D: -
CDR3: CASSPWTITGELFF
DNA: TGTGCCAGTAGTCCCTGGACTATCACCGGGGAGCTGTTTTTT

V: TRBV5-1
J: TRBJ1-5
size: -
D: -
CDR3: CASSTDGDTSNQPQHF
DNA: TGCGCCAGCAGCACGGACGGGGATACAAGCAATCAGCCCCAGCATTTT

V: TRBV4-2
J: TRBJ2-7
size: many
D: TRBD1
CDR3: CASSQPTGREQYF
DNA: TGTGCCAGCAGCCAACCGACAGGGCGCGAGCAGTACTTC

V: TRBV29-1
J: TRBJ2-5
size: -
D: TRBD1
CDR3: CSVEPLGQGGQETQYF
DNA: TGCAGCGTTGAGCCCCTGGGACAGGGCGGCCAAGAGACCCAGTACTTC

V: TRBV29-1
J: TRBJ2-3
size: -
D: TRBD2
CDR3: CSVLVAGGHTQYF
DNA: TGCAGCGTTCTCGTAGCGGGAGGGCATACGCAGTATTTT

V: TRBV20-1
J: TRBJ1-2
size: -
D: -
CDR3: CSARPEGGANYGYTF
DNA: TGCAGTGCTAGACCGGAAGGAGGGGCGAACTATGGCTACACCTTC

V: TRBV2
J: TRBJ1-3
size: few
D: -
CDR3: CASSEALSTEASGNTIYF
DNA: TGTGCCAGCAGTGAAGCTTTGTCGACAGAGGCTTCTGGAAACACCATATATTTT

V: TRBV6-1
J: TRBJ1-1
size: many
D: TRBD1
CDR3: CALTGNGGSTEAFF
DNA: TGTGCCCTGACAGGGAACGGAGGAAGCACTGAAGCTTTCTTT

V: TRBV27
J: TRBJ2-7
size: -
D: -
CDR3: CASSLVYHYEQYF
DNA: TGTGCCAGCAGTTTAGTATACCACTACGAGCAGTACTTC

V: TRBV2
J: TRBJ2-7
size: -
D: -
CDR3: CASSDVRVRQYF
DNA: TGTGCCAGCAGTGATGTCAGGGTGCGGCAGTACTTC

V: TRBV5-1
J: TRBJ2-5
size: -
D: -
CDR3: CASSGVGGGETQYF
DNA: TGCGCCAGCAGCGGGGTAGGGGGAGGAGAGACCCAGTACTTC

V: TRBV7-6
J: TRBJ2-7
size: few
D: -
CDR3: CASSASPGGVEQYF
DNA: TGTGCCAGCAGCGCAAGCCCCGGGGGAGTGGAGCAGTACTTC

V: TRBV7-3
J: TRBJ2-5
size: many
D: TRBD2
CDR3: CASSSTSGRAGETQYF
DNA: TGTGCCAGCAGCTCAACTAGCGGGAGGGCCGGAGAGACCCAGTACTTC

V: TRBV12-3/TRBV12-4
J: TRBJ1-4
size: many
D: -
CDR3: CASSGPTGTIGEKLFF
DNA: TGTGCCAGCAGTGGTCCGACAGGAACGATAGGGGAAAAACTGTTTTTT

V: TRBV3-1
J: TRBJ1-2
size: few
D: -
CDR3: CASSPTGRTLYGYTF
DNA: TGTGCCAGCAGCCCGACAGGTCGGACGCTCTATGGCTACACCTTC

V: TRBV5-1
J: TRBJ2-6
size: few
D: -
CDR3: CASSLVSGANVLTF
DNA: TGTGCCAGCAGTTTAGTCTCTGGGGCCAACGTCCTGACTTTC

V: TRBV7-2
J: TRBJ1-5
size: -
D: -
CDR3: CASSLMVDQPQHF
DNA: TGTGCCAGCAGCTTAATGGTGGATCAGCCCCAGCATTTT

V: TRBV7-2
J: TRBJ2-2
size: -
D: TRBD2
CDR3: CASSLGLAGAGELFF
DNA: TGTGCCAGCAGTCTAGGACTAGCGGGAGCCGGGGAGCTGTTTTTT

V: TRBV20-1
J: TRBJ2-3
size: -
D: -
CDR3: CSAKDESTDTQYF
DNA: TGCAGTGCTAAGGACGAAAGCACAGATACGCAGTATTTT

V: TRBV3-1
J: TRBJ1-5
size: -
D: -
CDR3: CASSQSPGNNQPQHF
DNA: TGTGCCAGCAGCCAATCCCCAGGGAACAATCAGCCCCAGCATTTT

V: TRBV30
J: TRBJ2-7
size: -
D: TRBD1
CDR3: CAWSNPTGGVYEQYF
DNA: TGTGCCTGGAGTAACCCGACAGGGGGGGTCTACGAGCAGTACTTC

V: TRBV2
J: TRBJ1-6
size: many
D: TRBD1
CDR3: CASSRDRDNNSPLHF
DNA: TGTGCCAGCAGTCGGGACAGGGACAATAATTCACCCCTCCACTTT

V: TRBV6-1
J: TRBJ1-5
size: few
D: TRBD1
CDR3: CASTYGTGGVDNQPQHF
DNA: TGTGCCAGCACCTACGGTACAGGGGGTGTAGACAATCAGCCCCAGCATTTT

V: TRBV5-1
J: TRBJ2-2
size: -
D: -
CDR3: CASSGGRRGTGELFF
DNA: TGCGCCAGCAGCGGGGGACGCCGGGGCACCGGGGAGCTGTTTTTT

V: TRBV12-3/TRBV12-4
J: TRBJ1-6
size: many
D: -
CDR3: CASSGSLNSPLHF
DNA: TGTGCCAGCAGCGGCAGCCTTAATTCACCCCTCCACTTT

V: TRBV20-1
J: TRBJ1-3
size: few
D: TRBD1
CDR3: CSAKRTGGNTIYF
DNA: TGCAGCGCGAAGCGGACAGGGGGAAACACCATATATTTT

V: TRBV28
J: TRBJ2-7
size: many
D: -
CDR3: CASTTGTSAYEQYF
DNA: TGTGCCAGCACCACCGGGACTTCCGCTTACGAGCAGTACTTC